This entry describes one T cell receptor (beta chain). The CDR3 consists of 14 residues. Between the trimmed V and J ends, which lost 3 bases and 0 bases, there was a span of 8 bases. Germline V gives CDR1 ENHRY, CDR2 SYGVKD. These data come from a study of blood T cells in healthy people across ages. Primed by a sample-barcoded 5' primer and a J-beta primer mix, a second PCR proceeded for roughly 6 to 12 cycles. TCRdb re-called the 5' RACE reads with MiXCR, one entry per CDR3 protein. The sample gives about 1.5 million distinct CDR3 sequences, roughly two fifths of which show up once; roughly 3.7% is in the top ten.

The sequence was collected from a woman aged 18 to 35 in good health. Sequencing was done on a sample of blood. The chain recombines TRBV10-3 with TRBJ1-2; D call uncertain. The CDR3 coding sequence is TGTGCCATCAGTGAAGGGCCCCCTAACTATGGCTACACCTTC. Its translation: CAISEGPPNYGYTF.